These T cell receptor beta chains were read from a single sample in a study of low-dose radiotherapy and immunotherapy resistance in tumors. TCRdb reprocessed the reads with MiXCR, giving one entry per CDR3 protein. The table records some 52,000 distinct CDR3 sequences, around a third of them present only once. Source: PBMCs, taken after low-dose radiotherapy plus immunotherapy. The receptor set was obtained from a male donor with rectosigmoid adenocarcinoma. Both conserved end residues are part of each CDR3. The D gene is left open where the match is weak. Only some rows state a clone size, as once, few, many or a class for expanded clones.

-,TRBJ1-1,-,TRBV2,TGTGCCAGCAGTCCCCTAGCGGGGAACACTGAAGCTTTCTTT,CASSPLAGNTEAFF
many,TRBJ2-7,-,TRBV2,TGTGCCAGCAAGAGGGAGTACGAGCAGTACTTC,CASKREYEQYF
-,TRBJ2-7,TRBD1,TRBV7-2,TGTGCCAGCAGCTTAGCAGGGACAGGGCTTTACGAGCAGTACTTC,CASSLAGTGLYEQYF
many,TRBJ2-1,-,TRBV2,TGTGCCAGCAGTCGATCCGGGTCCCTACGCTCCTACAATGAGCAGTTCTTC,CASSRSGSLRSYNEQFF
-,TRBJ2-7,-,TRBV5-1,TGCGCCAGCAGCGGTGGGCAAAGAAGAGGCGAGCAGTACTTC,CASSGGQRRGEQYF
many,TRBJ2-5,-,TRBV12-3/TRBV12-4,TGTGCCAGCAGTACAGGGAGGGAGACCCAGTACTTC,CASSTGRETQYF
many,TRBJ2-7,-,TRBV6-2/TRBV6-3,TGTGCCAGCAGCGCTCTGGCGGGTGGCTCCTACGAGCAGTACTTC,CASSALAGGSYEQYF
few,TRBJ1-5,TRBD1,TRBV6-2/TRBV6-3,TGTGCCAGCAGTAGGGACAGAGCCAATCAGCCCCAGCATTTT,CASSRDRANQPQHF
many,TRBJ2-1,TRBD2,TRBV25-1,TGTGCCAGCAGTGAGTGGGTAGCGGGAGGGCCGGAGTACAATGAGCAGTTCTTC,CASSEWVAGGPEYNEQFF
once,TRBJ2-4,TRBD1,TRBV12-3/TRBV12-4,TGTGCCAGCAGCTGGGACAGCCAGCTAGCCAAAAACATTCAGTACTTC,CASSWDSQLAKNIQYF
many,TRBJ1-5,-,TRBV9,TGTGCCAGCAGCGTAGGGGGGGCGCGAAGTCAGCCCCAGCATTTT,CASSVGGARSQPQHF
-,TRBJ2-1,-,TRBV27,TGTGCCAGCAAACAAGACTACAATGAGCAGTTCTTC,CASKQDYNEQFF
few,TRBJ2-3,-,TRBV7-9,TGTGCCAGCAGCCAAGAACCGGGACCAGATACGCAGTATTTT,CASSQEPGPDTQYF
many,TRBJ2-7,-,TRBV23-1,TGCGCCAGCAGTCACGAGTTCTCTATCTGTGGGCCCTACGAGCAGTACTTC,CASSHEFSICGPYEQYF
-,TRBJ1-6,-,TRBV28,TGTGCCAGCAGGAGAAGCGGAAATAATTCACCCCTCCACTTT,CASRRSGNNSPLHF
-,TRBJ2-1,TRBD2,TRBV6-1,TGTGCCAGCAGTTCACACCGGGGGGGCAACAATGAGCAGTTCTTC,CASSSHRGGNNEQFF
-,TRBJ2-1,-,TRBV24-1,TGTGCCACCAGTGATTTAAGCACAGGGCCCGCGGCTTACAATGAGCAGTTCTTC,CATSDLSTGPAAYNEQFF
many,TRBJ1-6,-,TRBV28,TGTGCCAGCAGCCCCGCCACAAAGTATAATTCACCCCTCCACTTT,CASSPATKYNSPLHF
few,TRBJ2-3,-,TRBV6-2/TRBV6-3,TGTGCCAGCAGGTCCGGGACGCTCAAGGATACGCAGTATTTT,CASRSGTLKDTQYF
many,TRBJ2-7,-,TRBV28,TGTGCCAGCAGTTTTCGGATCCGTGGAGGGGGCGAGCAGTACTTC,CASSFRIRGGGEQYF
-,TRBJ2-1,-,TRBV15,TGTGCCACCAGCAGAGATCACGGGAATGAGCAGTTCTTC,CATSRDHGNEQFF
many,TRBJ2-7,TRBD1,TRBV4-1,TGCGCCAGCAGCCTTTCCGGGACAGGGGCCTACGAGCAGTACTTC,CASSLSGTGAYEQYF
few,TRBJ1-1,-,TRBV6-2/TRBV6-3,TGTGCCAGCAGATTGTACACTGAAGCTTTCTTT,CASRLYTEAFF
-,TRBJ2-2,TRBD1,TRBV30,TGTGCCTGGAAGGGACAGGGGAATTCCGGGGAGCTGTTTTTT,CAWKGQGNSGELFF
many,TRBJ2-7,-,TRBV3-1,TGTGCCAGCAGCCCGGAGCCTACCTACGAGCAGTACTTC,CASSPEPTYEQYF
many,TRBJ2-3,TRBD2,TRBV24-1,TGTGCCACCAGTGATCCCATGACTAGCGGGGGGGCTTTAGATACGCAGTATTTT,CATSDPMTSGGALDTQYF
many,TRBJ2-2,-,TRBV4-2,TGTGCCAGCAGCCAGGCCCTCGGCGGGGCGAACACCGGGGAGCTGTTTTTT,CASSQALGGANTGELFF
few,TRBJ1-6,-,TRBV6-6,TGTGCCAGCAGTTTCTCCGGGACCCAAAAGACCTATAATTCACCCCTCCACTTT,CASSFSGTQKTYNSPLHF
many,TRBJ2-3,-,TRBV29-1,TGCAGCGTTGAAGATCGAGGGGGGGGAGATACGCAGTATTTT,CSVEDRGGGDTQYF
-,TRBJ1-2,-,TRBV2,TGTGCCAGCAGTGAAGGTGGCTCGGGGGACTATGGCTACACCTTC,CASSEGGSGDYGYTF
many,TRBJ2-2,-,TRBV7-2,TGTGCCAGCAGATTCAGAGTAGCAGCCAACACCGGGGAGCTGTTTTTT,CASRFRVAANTGELFF
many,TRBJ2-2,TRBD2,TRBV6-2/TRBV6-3,TGTGCCAGCAGTTACACCTCAGGAGCGGGGGCCCAGGGCACCGGGGAGCTGTTTTTT,CASSYTSGAGAQGTGELFF
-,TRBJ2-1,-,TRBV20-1,TGCAGTGCTCTAGGTAGAGCGGGTTCACCCTACAATGAGCAGTTCTTC,CSALGRAGSPYNEQFF
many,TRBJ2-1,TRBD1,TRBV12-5,TGTGCTAGTGGTCCGACAGGGGGCAACGCCTACAATGAGCAGTTCTTC,CASGPTGGNAYNEQFF
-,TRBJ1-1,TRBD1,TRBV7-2,TGTGCCAGCAGCTTCAAACAGGGGGCTAGGACTGAAGCTTTCTTT,CASSFKQGARTEAFF
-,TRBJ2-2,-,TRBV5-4,TGTGCCAGCAGCCCCGTTGTGAATCGAGGACCCGGGGAGCTGTTTTTT,CASSPVVNRGPGELFF
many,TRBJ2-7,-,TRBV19,TGTGCCAGTAGCCCGGGAGACAACTACGAGCAGTACTTC,CASSPGDNYEQYF
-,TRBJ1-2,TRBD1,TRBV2,TGTGCCAGCAGTGACGGGACAGGCCGAGGCCGAAACTATGGCTACACCTTC,CASSDGTGRGRNYGYTF
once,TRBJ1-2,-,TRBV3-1,TGTGCCAGCAGCCTCCACCAGGGTGCGACTGGCTACACCTTC,CASSLHQGATGYTF
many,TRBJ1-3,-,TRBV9,TGTGCCAGCAGCGTGGACAGCTCCCGGAACACCATATATTTT,CASSVDSSRNTIYF
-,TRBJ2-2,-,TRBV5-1,TGCGCCAGCAGCTTCGGACAGTCGGAGCTGTTTTTT,CASSFGQSELFF
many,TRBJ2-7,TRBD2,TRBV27,TGTGCCAGCAAGTGGCGGCGGGAGGTCGCCTACGAGCAGTACTTC,CASKWRREVAYEQYF
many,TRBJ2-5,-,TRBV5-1,TGTGCCAGCAGCTTAGGGCAGGGAGAGACCCAGTACTTC,CASSLGQGETQYF
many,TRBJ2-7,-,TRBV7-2,TGTGCCAGCAGCTTAGGTGACCCCCTCAGACTAGTCCCTCCCCCCTACGAGCAGTACTTC,CASSLGDPLRLVPPPYEQYF
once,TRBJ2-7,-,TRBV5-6,TGTGCCAGCAGCTTGGAGCGGGAGCAGTACTTC,CASSLEREQYF
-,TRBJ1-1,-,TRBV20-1,TGCAGTGCTCTAGGGTATAGGTCTGAAGCTTTCTTT,CSALGYRSEAFF